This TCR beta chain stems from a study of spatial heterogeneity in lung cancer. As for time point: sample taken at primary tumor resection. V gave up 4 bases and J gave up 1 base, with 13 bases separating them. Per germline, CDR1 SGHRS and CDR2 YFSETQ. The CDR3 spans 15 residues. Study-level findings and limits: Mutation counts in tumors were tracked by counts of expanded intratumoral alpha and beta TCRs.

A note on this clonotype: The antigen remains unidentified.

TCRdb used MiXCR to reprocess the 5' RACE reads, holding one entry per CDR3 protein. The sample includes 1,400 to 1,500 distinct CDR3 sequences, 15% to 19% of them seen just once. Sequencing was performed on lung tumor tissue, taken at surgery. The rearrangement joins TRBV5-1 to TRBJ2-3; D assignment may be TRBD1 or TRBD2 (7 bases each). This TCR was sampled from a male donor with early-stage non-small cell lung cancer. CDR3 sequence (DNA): TGCGCCAGCAGCCTCAGGGGGGGCGGCACAGATACGCAGTATTTT. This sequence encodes CASSLRGGGTDTQYF.